This TCR beta chain came from a study of T cell changes during pregnancy in multiple sclerosis. The data were produced by immunoSEQ multiplex PCR, yet TCRdb's version contains in-frame clones alone and is incomplete. The repertoire consists of about 29,000 clones, with more than 90% occurring once and the leading ten covering approximately 5.4%. The CDR3 runs 15 residues. The V gene end was trimmed by 5 bases and the J gene end by 5 bases; junction bases not matched to a gene: 4. The germline V gene encodes CDR1 MNHEY and CDR2 SVGAGI. The input for sequencing was CD8+ T cells from peripheral blood mononuclear cells, taken before pregnancy. This chain connects TRBV6-5 to TRBJ2-2; 11 positions match TRBD2. This receptor was identified in a female donor with multiple sclerosis, enrolled in a pregnancy study. CDR3 sequence reads: CASSNSSGGTGELFF. The CDR3 DNA sequence: TGTGCCAGCAGTAATTCTAGCGGGGGGACCGGGGAGCTGTTTTTT.